A selection of T cell receptor beta chains follows, all from one sample in a study of blood T cell repertoires in COVID-19. Measured with immunoSEQ multiplex PCR; TCRdb has only the in-frame clones, and not every one. The sample comprises some 28,000 clones, under 80% of which are singletons, and approximately 41% rests with the top ten. Sequencing was carried out using peripheral blood. The receptors shown here come from a man aged 70 or older with acute or convalescent COVID-19. Both conserved end residues are part of each CDR3. The order of the fields is clone size, V gene, J gene, CDR3 protein. Size tells how often a clone was seen (once, few, many) or the class of an expanded clone, and some rows leave it out.

abundance: .; v_gene: TRBV5-5; j_gene: TRBJ1-5; CDR3aa: CASSPGQGVYQPQHF
abundance: once; v_gene: TRBV7-6; j_gene: TRBJ1-4; CDR3aa: CASSLGVPGSANEKLFF
abundance: once; v_gene: TRBV5-1; j_gene: TRBJ2-1; CDR3aa: CASSSEGGRSYNEQFF
abundance: .; v_gene: TRBV7-2; j_gene: TRBJ2-1; CDR3aa: CASSPTRSRTSDYNEQFF
abundance: .; v_gene: TRBV5-1; j_gene: TRBJ2-1; CDR3aa: CASSLVLGNEQFF
abundance: .; v_gene: TRBV19; j_gene: TRBJ2-7; CDR3aa: CASRQPGQVNEQYF
abundance: .; v_gene: TRBV4-2; j_gene: TRBJ2-7; CDR3aa: CASSLQGDFSSYEQYF
abundance: many; v_gene: TRBV5-6; j_gene: TRBJ1-1; CDR3aa: CASSGQGTPEAFF
abundance: .; v_gene: TRBV27; j_gene: TRBJ1-1; CDR3aa: CASRWRVANTEAFF
abundance: .; v_gene: TRBV30; j_gene: TRBJ1-3; CDR3aa: CAWSGQAGNTIYF
abundance: once; v_gene: TRBV6-2/TRBV6-3; j_gene: TRBJ2-1; CDR3aa: CASSYSWTGEQFF
abundance: .; v_gene: TRBV19; j_gene: TRBJ2-4; CDR3aa: CASSIASLAGGRPKNIQYF
abundance: .; v_gene: TRBV12-3/TRBV12-4; j_gene: TRBJ1-2; CDR3aa: CASWGGTYGYTF
abundance: few; v_gene: TRBV7-9; j_gene: TRBJ1-1; CDR3aa: CASSPTWTEVMNTEAFF
abundance: .; v_gene: TRBV28; j_gene: TRBJ1-1; CDR3aa: CASSLAAGGAFF
abundance: .; v_gene: TRBV5-1; j_gene: TRBJ2-5; CDR3aa: CASSSGSQETQYF
abundance: .; v_gene: TRBV6-2/TRBV6-3; j_gene: TRBJ2-7; CDR3aa: CASSRAGGVSLYEQYF
abundance: .; v_gene: TRBV6-5; j_gene: TRBJ1-2; CDR3aa: CASSYNRDRGYGYTF
abundance: few; v_gene: TRBV16; j_gene: TRBJ1-1; CDR3aa: CASSRTGFTEAFF
abundance: once; v_gene: TRBV7-2; j_gene: TRBJ2-1; CDR3aa: CASRWEGSSYNEQFF
abundance: .; v_gene: TRBV6-5; j_gene: TRBJ2-7; CDR3aa: CASSRPGQLNYEQYF
abundance: .; v_gene: TRBV5-8; j_gene: TRBJ1-6; CDR3aa: CASSPSDYNSPLHF
abundance: .; v_gene: TRBV12-3/TRBV12-4; j_gene: TRBJ1-2; CDR3aa: CASRWGDYGYTF
abundance: .; v_gene: TRBV19; j_gene: TRBJ2-4; CDR3aa: CASSIRGGQIERAKNIQYF
abundance: .; v_gene: TRBV15; j_gene: TRBJ2-7; CDR3aa: CATSRDYYGTYEQYF
abundance: .; v_gene: TRBV3-1/TRBV3-2; j_gene: TRBJ2-4; CDR3aa: CASSKAGADIQYF
abundance: .; v_gene: TRBV3-1/TRBV3-2; j_gene: TRBJ2-1; CDR3aa: CASSQDALTSGVYNEQFF
abundance: .; v_gene: TRBV3-1/TRBV3-2; j_gene: TRBJ1-2; CDR3aa: CASSQTTVGYTF
abundance: .; v_gene: TRBV20-1; j_gene: TRBJ2-7; CDR3aa: CSASSSAYEQYF
abundance: .; v_gene: TRBV4-1; j_gene: TRBJ2-1; CDR3aa: CASSQDGLASSYNEQFF
abundance: .; v_gene: TRBV6-5; j_gene: TRBJ1-5; CDR3aa: CASSWGSNQPQHF
abundance: few; v_gene: TRBV5-6; j_gene: TRBJ1-5; CDR3aa: CASSAGQVGQPQHF
abundance: once; v_gene: TRBV2; j_gene: TRBJ2-7; CDR3aa: CASSGLAGGEQYF
abundance: few; v_gene: TRBV5-1; j_gene: TRBJ1-5; CDR3aa: CASSLTGDGNQPQHF
abundance: .; v_gene: TRBV19; j_gene: TRBJ1-1; CDR3aa: CASRRTGVFEAFF
abundance: .; v_gene: TRBV18; j_gene: TRBJ1-5; CDR3aa: CASSPSGFSNQPQHF
abundance: .; v_gene: TRBV19; j_gene: TRBJ2-3; CDR3aa: CASSPPGSSRDTQYF
abundance: .; v_gene: TRBV28; j_gene: TRBJ1-5; CDR3aa: CASSRGNQPQHF
abundance: .; v_gene: TRBV4-2; j_gene: TRBJ2-3; CDR3aa: CASSQGSGVTDTQYF
abundance: .; v_gene: TRBV3-1/TRBV3-2; j_gene: TRBJ2-7; CDR3aa: CASSQALAVPLEQYF
abundance: .; v_gene: TRBV5-1; j_gene: TRBJ1-1; CDR3aa: CASSASARGPNTEAFF